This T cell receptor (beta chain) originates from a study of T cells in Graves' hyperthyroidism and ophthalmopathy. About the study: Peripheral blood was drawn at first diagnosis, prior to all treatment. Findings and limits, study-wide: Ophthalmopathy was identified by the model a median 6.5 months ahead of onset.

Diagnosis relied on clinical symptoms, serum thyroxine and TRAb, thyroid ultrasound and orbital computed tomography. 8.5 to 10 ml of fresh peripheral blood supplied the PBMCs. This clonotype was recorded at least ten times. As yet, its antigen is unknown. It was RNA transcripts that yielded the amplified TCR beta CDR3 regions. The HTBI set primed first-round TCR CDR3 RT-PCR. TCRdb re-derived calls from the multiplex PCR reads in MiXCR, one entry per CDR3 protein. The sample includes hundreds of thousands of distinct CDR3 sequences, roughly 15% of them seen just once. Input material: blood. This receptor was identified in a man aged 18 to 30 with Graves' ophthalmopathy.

Here the CDR3 DNA reads TGCAGTGCAGGACAGGGTGGGACTGAAGCTTTCTTT. Its protein is CSAGQGGTEAFF. This chain links TRBV20-1 with TRBJ1-1, with 8 bases aligning to TRBD1. The CDR3 has 12 amino acids. With 6 bases clipped from V and 5 bases from J, the junction kept 5 bases outside the gene matches. In germline, CDR1 is DFQATT, CDR2 SNEGSKA (reference sequence).